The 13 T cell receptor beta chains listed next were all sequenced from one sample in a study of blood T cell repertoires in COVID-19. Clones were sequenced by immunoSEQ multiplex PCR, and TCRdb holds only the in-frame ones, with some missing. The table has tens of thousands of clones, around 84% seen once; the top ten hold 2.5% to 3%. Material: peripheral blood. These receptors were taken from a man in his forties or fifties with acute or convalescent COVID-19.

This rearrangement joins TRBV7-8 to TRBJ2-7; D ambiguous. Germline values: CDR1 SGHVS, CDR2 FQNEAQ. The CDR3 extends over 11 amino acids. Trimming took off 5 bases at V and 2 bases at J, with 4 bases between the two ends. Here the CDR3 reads CASSPAYEQYF. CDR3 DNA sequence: TGTGCCAGCAGCCCCGCCTACGAGCAGTACTTC.

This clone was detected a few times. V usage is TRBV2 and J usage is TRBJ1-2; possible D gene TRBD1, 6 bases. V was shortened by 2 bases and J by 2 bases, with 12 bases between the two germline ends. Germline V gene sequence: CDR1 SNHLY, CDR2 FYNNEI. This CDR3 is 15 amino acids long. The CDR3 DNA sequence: TGTGCCAGCAGTGAACGTACAGGGTGGAACTATGGCTACACCTTC. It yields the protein CASSERTGWNYGYTF.

CDR3 sequence: CASSPLPRGRAFF. Here the CDR3 DNA reads TGTGCCAGCTCACCATTGCCGCGAGGTCGAGCTTTCTTT. This chain joins TRBV18 and TRBJ1-1; no firm D call. The V gene lost 2 bases and the J gene lost 10 bases, with 14 bases spanning the gap. The CDR3 is made up of 13 amino acids. The germline V gene encodes CDR1 KGHSH and CDR2 LQKENI.

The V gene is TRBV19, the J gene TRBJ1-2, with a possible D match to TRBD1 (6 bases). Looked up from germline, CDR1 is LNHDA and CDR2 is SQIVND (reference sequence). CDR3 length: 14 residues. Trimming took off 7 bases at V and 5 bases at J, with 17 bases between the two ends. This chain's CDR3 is CASTLGTRAYGYTF. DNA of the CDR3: TGTGCCAGTACCCTTGGGACACGGGCTTATGGCTACACCTTC.

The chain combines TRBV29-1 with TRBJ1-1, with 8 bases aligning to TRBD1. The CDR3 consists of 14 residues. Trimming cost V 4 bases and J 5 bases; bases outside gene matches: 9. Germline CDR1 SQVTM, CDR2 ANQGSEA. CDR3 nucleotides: TGCAGCGTTGGGAAGACAGGGGCCGTTACTGAAGCTTTCTTT. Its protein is CSVGKTGAVTEAFF. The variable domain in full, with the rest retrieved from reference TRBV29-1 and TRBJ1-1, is SAVISQKPSRDICQRGTSLTIQCQVDSQVTMMFWYRQQPGQSLTLIATANQGSEATYESGFVIDKFPISRPNLTFSTLTVSNMSPEDSSIYLCSVGKTGAVTEAFFGQGTRLTVV.

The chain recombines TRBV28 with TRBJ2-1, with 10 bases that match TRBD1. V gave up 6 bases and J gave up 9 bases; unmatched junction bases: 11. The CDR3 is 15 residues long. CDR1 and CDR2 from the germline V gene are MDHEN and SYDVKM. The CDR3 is CASSQPGQGRGEQFF. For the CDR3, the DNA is TGTGCCAGCAGCCAACCGGGACAGGGGAGAGGTGAGCAGTTCTTC.

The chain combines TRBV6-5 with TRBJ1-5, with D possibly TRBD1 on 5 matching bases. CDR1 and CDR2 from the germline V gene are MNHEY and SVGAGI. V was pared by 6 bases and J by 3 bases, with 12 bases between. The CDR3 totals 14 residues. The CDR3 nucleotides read TGTGCCAGCAGCCAAAGACAGCACAATCAGCCCCAGCATTTT. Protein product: CASSQRQHNQPQHF.

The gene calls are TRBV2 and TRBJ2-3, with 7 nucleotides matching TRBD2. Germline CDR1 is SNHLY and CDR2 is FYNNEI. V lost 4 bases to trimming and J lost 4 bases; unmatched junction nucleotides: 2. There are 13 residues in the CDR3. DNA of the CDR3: TGTGCCAGCAGTGCCCGGGAGGCAGATACGCAGTATTTT. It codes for CASSAREADTQYF.

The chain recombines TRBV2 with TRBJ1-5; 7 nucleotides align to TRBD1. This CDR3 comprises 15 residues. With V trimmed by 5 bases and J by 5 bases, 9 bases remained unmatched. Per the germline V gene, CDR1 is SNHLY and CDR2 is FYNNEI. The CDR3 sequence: CASSSHRGGDQPQHF. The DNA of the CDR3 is TGTGCCAGCAGTTCCCACAGGGGCGGGGATCAGCCCCAGCATTTT.

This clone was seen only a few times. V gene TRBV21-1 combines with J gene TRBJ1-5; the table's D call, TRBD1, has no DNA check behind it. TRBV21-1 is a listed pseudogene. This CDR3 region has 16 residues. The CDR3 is CASSKDQDRVNQPQHF. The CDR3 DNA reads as TGTGCCAGCAGCAAAGATCAGGACAGGGTTAATCAGCCCCAGCATTTT.

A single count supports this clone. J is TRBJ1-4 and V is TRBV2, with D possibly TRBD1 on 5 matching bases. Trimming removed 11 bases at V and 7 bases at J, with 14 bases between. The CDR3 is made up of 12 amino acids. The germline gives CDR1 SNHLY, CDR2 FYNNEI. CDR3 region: CAGGGDGEKLFF. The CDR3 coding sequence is TGTGCCGGGGGGGGTGATGGTGAAAAACTGTTTTTT.

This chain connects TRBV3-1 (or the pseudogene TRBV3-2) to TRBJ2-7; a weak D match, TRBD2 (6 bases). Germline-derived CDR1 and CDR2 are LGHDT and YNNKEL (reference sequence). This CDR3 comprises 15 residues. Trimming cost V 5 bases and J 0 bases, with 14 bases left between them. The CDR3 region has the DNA TGTGCCAGCAGCATCGGGACTCTAAGCTCCTACGAGCAGTACTTC. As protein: CASSIGTLSSYEQYF.

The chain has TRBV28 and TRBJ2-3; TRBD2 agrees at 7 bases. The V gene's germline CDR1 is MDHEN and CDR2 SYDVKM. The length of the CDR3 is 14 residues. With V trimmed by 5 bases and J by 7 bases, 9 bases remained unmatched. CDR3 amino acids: CASSPRELANTQYF. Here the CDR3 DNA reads TGTGCCAGCAGTCCCCGGGAACTAGCGAATACGCAGTATTTT. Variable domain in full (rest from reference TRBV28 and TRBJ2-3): DVKVTQSSRYLVKRTGEKVFLECVQDMDHENMFWYRQDPGLGLRLIYFSYDVKMKEKGDIPEGYSVSREKKERFSLILESASTNQTSMYLCASSPRELANTQYFGPGTRLTVL.